One and the same sample provided the 28 T cell receptor beta chains below, sequenced in a study of esophageal squamous cell carcinoma under preoperative chemotherapy. Indicated time point: before preoperative PTX-NDP chemotherapy. TCRdb passed the PCR reads through MiXCR, listing each CDR3 protein once. The repertoire holds 5,000 to 7,500 distinct CDR3 sequences, with more than 25% as singletons. The sample was acquired from a patient given preoperative chemotherapy. The receptor source for this set is a human donor with esophageal squamous cell carcinoma. The donor label of this sample is uncertain.

The V call is TRBV6-1, the J call TRBJ1-5; 8 nucleotides match TRBD1. This CDR3 is 15 amino acids long. Germline V CDR1 and CDR2: MNHNS, SASEGT. Unmatched junction bases numbered 4, after V lost 4 bases and J lost 2 bases. In nucleotides, the CDR3 is TGTGCCAGCAGTGCCGACAGGGGTCGCAATCAGCCCCAGCATTTT. Its protein product is CASSADRGRNQPQHF.

About this clonotype: The CDR3 ends on some other residue instead of the conserved phenylalanine or tryptophan, so this is likely a read error. The DNA of the CDR3 is TGCGCCAGCGGTGGAGCGGGATCGGGGAATGAGCAGTTCGTC. This codes for CASGGAGSGNEQFV. The chain has TRBV10-1 and TRBJ2-5, with 7 positions matching TRBD2. TRBJ2-1 explains the end of the DNA better; the J call may be wrong. Germline loops: CDR1 WNHNN, CDR2 SYGVQD (reference sequence). CDR3 size: 14 residues.

By sample share, this clonotype is large. This rearrangement joins TRBV6-1 to TRBJ2-2; D is unclear. CDR3 length: 14 residues. The germline V gene encodes CDR1 MNHNS and CDR2 SASEGT. Trimming removed 3 bases from V and 4 bases from J, with 9 bases in between. CDR3: CASSEGWGTGELFF. CDR3 DNA sequence: TGTGCCAGCAGTGAGGGTTGGGGCACCGGGGAGCTGTTTTTT.

This clonotype turned up a few times. A much larger clone differs by one base, so this may be a read error. V and J are TRBV27 and TRBJ2-5; 11 bases are shared with TRBD1. The germline gives CDR1 MNHEY, CDR2 SMNVEV (reference sequence). This CDR3 is 15 amino acids long. V was pared by 5 bases and J by 9 bases, with 11 bases of the junction left unmatched. The CDR3 is CASSPYRTGGGPQYF. The CDR3 DNA reads TGTGCCAGCAGTCCGTATCGGACAGGGGGCGGCCCCCAGTACTTC.

About this clonotype itself: The missing conserved phenylalanine or tryptophan at the end of this CDR3 makes a read error likely. The DNA is left out, because the CDR3 cannot be placed on it with certainty; the CDR3 is given as TCRdb lists it. The CDR3 reads CASSVSGREEFV. The rearrangement joins TRBV12-3 or TRBV12-4 to TRBJ2-5; the D call in the table, TRBD2, was not verified against the DNA. The CDR3 extends over 12 residues, inclusive of both ends.

Points on this clonotype: Possible read error: a much larger clone is one base away. The chain carries TRBV6-2 or TRBV6-3 and TRBJ2-4; D call uncertain. Trimming left V 5 bases short and J 13 bases short, with 21 bases between. Germline CDR1 is MNHEY and CDR2 is SVGEGT. This CDR3 has 14 amino acids. In DNA, the CDR3 is TGTGCCAGCAGTCGACCTGTTCCCTACAATGAGCAGTACTTC. The encoded protein is CASSRPVPYNEQYF.

This clonotype was found a few times. CDR3 DNA sequence: TGTGCCAGCAGCTTGCCAGGTCCTGGGGCCAACGTCCTGACTTTC. Translated, it gives CASSLPGPGANVLTF. The chain couples TRBV5-4 to TRBJ2-6; no definite D call. Deletions cut 1 base from V and 2 bases from J, with 7 bases between. The length of the CDR3 is 15 residues. In germline, CDR1 is SGHNT, CDR2 YYREEE (reference sequence).

By share of the sample, this clonotype is medium-sized. V and J are TRBV12-3 or TRBV12-4 and TRBJ2-1; 10 positions match TRBD2. J was trimmed by 9 bases and V by 6 bases; bases with no gene match: 5. The CDR3 runs to 13 residues. Here the CDR3 DNA reads TGTGCCAGCAGGCCTAGCGGGAGAGTTGAGCAGTTCTTC. Its translation is CASRPSGRVEQFF.

J is TRBJ2-3 and V is TRBV6-4, with D perhaps assigned TRBD1 or TRBD2 (5 bases each). The CDR3 runs to 15 residues. With 10 bases removed from V and 2 bases from J, the gap between germline ends came to 19 bases. The germline V gene encodes CDR1 MRHNA and CDR2 SNTAGT. The CDR3 DNA is TGTGCCACTTCGAGTGGGGGACGCAACACAGATACGCAGTATTTT. This encodes CATSSGGRNTDTQYF.

This clonotype turned up a few times. The junction departs from germline at one end; a sequencing error may be responsible. The chain uses TRBV14 and TRBJ2-1; D uncertain. Germline CDR1 and CDR2: SGHDN and FVKESK. CDR3 size: 12 residues. The CDR3: CASRQDRMERFF. The CDR3 DNA sequence: TGTGCCAGCAGGCAAGATCGGATGGAGCGGTTCTTC. The full variable domain, completed using reference TRBV14 and TRBJ2-1, is EAGVTQFPSHSVIEKGQTVTLRCDPISGHDNLYWYRRVMGKEIKFLLHFVKESKQDESGMPNNRFLAERTGGTYSTLKVQPAELEDSGVYFCASRQDRMERFFGPGTRLTVL.

The sample holds many counts of this clonotype. A read error may explain this, as a much larger clone is one base away. The chain uses TRBV6-1 and TRBJ2-1; D is perhaps TRBD1 (5 bases). Deletions cut 6 bases from V and 10 bases from J, with 22 bases between. The CDR3 sequence is 15 residues long. Germline V gene lookup returns CDR1 MNHNS and CDR2 SASEGT. DNA of the CDR3: TGTGCCAGCAGCGCACTCCGTGGGGCCAAATACGAGCAGTTCTTC. Its protein product is CASSALRGAKYEQFF.

About this clonotype: No conserved phenylalanine or tryptophan is present at the end of the CDR3, so a read error is the likely explanation. The DNA is omitted, as the CDR3 cannot be located on it reliably, and the CDR3 follows TCRdb's listing. The J gene is TRBJ2-1, the V gene TRBV6-5; TRBD2 is the table's D call, not checked against the DNA. The CDR3 spans 9 residues, counting both ends. CDR1 is MNHEY and CDR2 is SVGAGI in the germline V gene. The CDR3 here is CASSYELAG.

In this sample, this clonotype is medium-sized (0.01 to 0.1%). V usage is TRBV12-3 or TRBV12-4 and J usage is TRBJ2-5; D is ambiguous. The V end was cut by 6 bases, the J end by 1 base, with 3 bases between. There are 11 residues in the CDR3. This CDR3 is CASSLQETQYF. The CDR3, as DNA: TGTGCCAGCAGCCTCCAAGAGACCCAGTACTTC.

Relative to its sample, this clonotype is medium-sized (0.01 to 0.1%). The chain carries TRBV7-8 and TRBJ2-5, with D hard to call. This CDR3 is 12 amino acids long. Trimming left V 4 bases short and J 5 bases short, with 8 bases between. Germline assignment: CDR1 SGHVS and CDR2 FQNEAQ. CDR3 sequence (DNA): TGTGCCAGCAGCTACAGCTGGGAGACCCAGTACTTC. Translated, it gives CASSYSWETQYF. The full variable domain, its missing parts supplied by reference TRBV7-8 and TRBJ2-5, is GAGVSQSPRYKVAKRGQDVALRCDPISGHVSLFWYQQALGQGPEFLTYFQNEAQLDKSGLPSDRFFAERPEGSVSTLKIQRTQQEDSAVYLCASSYSWETQYFGPGTRLLVL.

For this clonotype: Without the conserved terminal phenylalanine or tryptophan, this CDR3 likely stems from a read error. The DNA is omitted, as the CDR3 cannot be located on it reliably, and the CDR3 follows TCRdb's listing. This chain links TRBV6-1 with TRBJ2-3; the table's D call TRBD1 went unverified against the DNA. The CDR3 contains 12 residues when both ends are counted. CDR1 MNHNS and CDR2 SASEGT come from the germline V gene. CDR3 region: CARGQYSYEQYL.

By its share, this clonotype is medium-sized. CDR3 region: CASSLGLAAQQFF. In DNA form, the CDR3 reads TGTGCCAGCTCCCTCGGCCTAGCGGCGCAGCAGTTCTTC. The chain recombines TRBV7-9 with TRBJ2-1, with TRBD2 identical over 7 bases. This CDR3 comprises 13 residues. V shed 8 bases and J 11 bases; nucleotides not matched to a gene: 12. Germline V gene lookup returns CDR1 SEHNR and CDR2 FQNEAQ (reference sequence).

This clonotype was seen ten or more times. The CDR3 region has the DNA TGTGCCAGCAGCTTAGAAGGGGGCACCGGGGAGCTGTTTTTT. It encodes CASSLEGGTGELFF. The chain recombines TRBV7-6 with TRBJ2-2; perhaps TRBD1 as D (6 bases). V was trimmed by 1 base and J by 4 bases, leaving 7 bases between them. Germline V CDR1 and CDR2: SGHVS, FNYEAQ. This CDR3 has 14 residues.

Within the sample, this clonotype is medium-sized. J is TRBJ2-1 and V is TRBV6-1, with 8 bases identical to TRBD2. J was trimmed by 7 bases and V by 7 bases; bases with no gene match: 15. CDR3 size: 16 residues. From germline, CDR1 is MNHNS and CDR2 SASEGT. The CDR3 region has the DNA TGTGCCAGCATTGGAACTCTAGGACTAGCTGGGAATGAGCAGTTCTTC. Amino acid sequence: CASIGTLGLAGNEQFF.

This clonotype is medium-sized. The gene calls are TRBV27 and TRBJ2-5, with 10 bases aligning to TRBD2. Trimming removed 1 base from V and 7 bases from J; junction bases left unmatched: 15. Germline V gene data show CDR1 as MNHEY and CDR2 as SMNVEV (reference sequence). This CDR3 has 18 amino acids. In DNA form, the CDR3 reads TGTGCCAGCAGTTTATGTATTCTAGCGGGAGTACCGAGGGGGACCCAGTACTTC. The encoded protein is CASSLCILAGVPRGTQYF.

As regards this clonotype: No conserved phenylalanine or tryptophan is present at the end of the CDR3, so a read error is the likely explanation. It is unclear where the CDR3 begins or ends on the DNA, so no DNA is shown, and the CDR3 is as TCRdb lists it. The rearrangement links TRBV12-3 or TRBV12-4 to TRBJ2-3; the listed D gene, TRBD1, was not tested against the DNA. The CDR3 is 14 amino acids long, termini counted. CDR3 sequence reads: CASSSYDPSEEQDL.

In this sample, this clonotype turned up a few times. CDR3 nucleotide sequence: TGTGCCAGCAGTCCACAGGGAGGGGGTCCCTACGAGCAGTTCTTC. It translates to CASSPQGGGPYEQFF. This chain joins TRBV6-1 and TRBJ2-1, with D possibly matching TRBD2 (7 bases). Trimming removed 5 bases from V and 10 bases from J, with 21 bases in between. Per germline, CDR1 MNHNS and CDR2 SASEGT. This CDR3 has 15 residues.

Ten or more counts support this clonotype. The chain joins TRBV6-5 to TRBJ1-6; unclear D gene. This CDR3 has 14 amino acids. V dropped 5 bases and J dropped 7 bases, with 12 bases sitting between them. Germline CDR1 and CDR2: MNHEY and SVGAGI. This CDR3 is CASSLSGGNSPLHF. CDR3 bases: TGTGCCAGCAGTCTATCGGGAGGGAATTCACCCCTCCACTTT.

As concerns this clonotype: Sequence at one end of the junction differs from germline and may be a read error. J is TRBJ2-3 and V is TRBV7-2; D is possibly TRBD1 (5 bases). Germline V gene lookup returns CDR1 SGHTA and CDR2 FQGNSA. The CDR3 runs 13 residues. DNA of the CDR3: TGTGCCAGCAGCCTTGAATTCACAGGTACGCAGTATTTT. Its translation: CASSLEFTGTQYF.

This clonotype counts as medium-sized. CDR3 bases: TGTGCCAGCAGTTTTAAGACTAGCGCGGAGCAGTTCTTC. It yields the protein CASSFKTSAEQFF. The chain has TRBV12-3 or TRBV12-4 and TRBJ2-1; the match to TRBD2 covers 8 bases. This CDR3 spans 13 amino acids. V shed 3 bases and J 10 bases; nucleotides not matched to a gene: 5.

This clonotype has a count of ten or more. This sequence joins TRBV5-4 and TRBJ2-1; 10 bases are shared with TRBD2. This CDR3 is built from 16 residues. The germline V gene encodes CDR1 SGHNT and CDR2 YYREEE (reference sequence). J lost 13 bases, V lost 4 bases, and 17 bases had no gene match. CDR3: CASSPVASGSGETQFF. The CDR3 DNA reads TGTGCCAGCAGCCCCGTCGCTAGCGGGAGCGGGGAGACCCAGTTCTTC. The whole variable domain, remainder taken from reference TRBV5-4 and TRBJ2-1, is ETGVTQSPTHLIKTRGQQVTLRCSSQSGHNTVSWYQQALGQGPQFIFQYYREEENGRGNFPPRFSGLQFPNYSSELNVNALELDDSALYLCASSPVASGSGETQFFGPGTRLTVL.

This clonotype was recorded a few times. As DNA, the CDR3 is TGTGCCAGCAGCTCGGGACTAGCGGGAGGGCCTCTATACGAGCAGTACTTC. Its protein product is CASSSGLAGGPLYEQYF. The J gene is TRBJ2-1, the V gene TRBV7-2; 16 bases line up with TRBD2. The end of the DNA fits TRBJ2-7 better, so the J call may be wrong. Germline V gene lookup returns CDR1 SGHTA and CDR2 FQGNSA. CDR3 length equals 17 residues.

This clonotype showed up many times. The rearrangement links TRBV6-5 to TRBJ1-1; tentatively, D is TRBD1 (5 bases). There are 20 residues in the CDR3. The V end was cut by 1 base, the J end by 6 bases, with 30 bases between. Germline CDR1 MNHEY, CDR2 SVGAGI. CDR3 sequence: CASSYLRQLVVVGTDAEAFF. DNA for the CDR3: TGTGCCAGCAGTTACTTACGACAGTTGGTCGTTGTCGGTACTGACGCTGAAGCTTTCTTT.

This clonotype came up many times. The CDR3 nucleotides are TGTGCCAGCAGTTTGGCGGGAGGGGACGCCGGGGAGCTGTTTTTT. It specifies CASSLAGGDAGELFF. This chain uses TRBV28 with TRBJ2-2; 9 positions agree with TRBD2. This CDR3 region has 15 residues. Germline CDR1 and CDR2: MDHEN and SYDVKM. Trimming took 3 bases from V and 6 from J; bases not matched to a gene: 5.